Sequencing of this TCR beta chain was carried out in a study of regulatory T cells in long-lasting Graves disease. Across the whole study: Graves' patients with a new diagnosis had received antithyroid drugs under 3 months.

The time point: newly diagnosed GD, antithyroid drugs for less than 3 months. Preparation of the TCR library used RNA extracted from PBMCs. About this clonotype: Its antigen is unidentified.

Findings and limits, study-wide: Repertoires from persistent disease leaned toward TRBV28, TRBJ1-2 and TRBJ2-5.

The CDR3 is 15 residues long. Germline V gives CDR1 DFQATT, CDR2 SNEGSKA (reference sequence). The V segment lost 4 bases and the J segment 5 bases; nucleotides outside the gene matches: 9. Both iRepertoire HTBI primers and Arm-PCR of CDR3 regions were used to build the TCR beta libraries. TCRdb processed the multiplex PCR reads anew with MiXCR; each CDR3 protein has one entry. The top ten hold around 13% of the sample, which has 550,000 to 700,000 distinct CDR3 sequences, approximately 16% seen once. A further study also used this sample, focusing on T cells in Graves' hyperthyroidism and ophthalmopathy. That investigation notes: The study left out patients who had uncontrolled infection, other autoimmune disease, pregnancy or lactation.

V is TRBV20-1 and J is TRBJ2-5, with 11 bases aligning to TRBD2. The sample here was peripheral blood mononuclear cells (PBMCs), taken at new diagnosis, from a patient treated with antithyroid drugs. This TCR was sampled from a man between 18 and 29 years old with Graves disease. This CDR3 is CSATLLAGGGETQYF. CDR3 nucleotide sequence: TGCAGTGCTACTCTTTTAGCGGGAGGGGGCGAGACCCAGTACTTC.